These T cell receptor beta chains were read from a single sample in a study of blood T cell repertoires in COVID-19. Sequencing used immunoSEQ multiplex PCR; TCRdb keeps in-frame clones, though not all of them. This sample carries 25,000 to 30,000 clones, approximately 67% of them seen once, and the ten largest clones take about a sixth. Source material: peripheral blood. Receptors originate from a human donor in a cohort sampled during active COVID-19. Each CDR3 is given with its conserved first and last residue. A D gene is named only where the DNA matches it firmly. Not all rows give a size; the values are once, few, many and, for expanded clones, a class.

J	V	D	size	CDR3	DNA
TRBJ1-2	TRBV7-2	.	.	CASSLTGYGYTF	TGTGCCAGCAGCTTAACAGGCTATGGCTACACCTTC
TRBJ1-6	TRBV27	.	.	CASSLQVNSPLHF	TGTGCCAGCAGTTTACAGGTTAATTCACCCCTCCACTTT
TRBJ2-7	TRBV18	.	.	CASSPQTGSKEEQYF	TGTGCCAGCTCACCACAAACCGGGAGTAAAGAAGAGCAGTACTTC
TRBJ1-2	TRBV6-5	.	.	CASSLRGIYGYTF	TGTGCCAGCAGCCTCAGGGGAATCTATGGCTACACCTTC
TRBJ1-2	TRBV21-1	.	.	CASSKRRDYGYTF	TGTGCCAGCAGCAAGCGGAGGGACTATGGCTACACCTTC
TRBJ1-4	TRBV30	TRBD1	.	CAWSVQGSGEKLFF	TGTGCCTGGAGTGTACAGGGGTCTGGAGAAAAACTGTTTTTT
TRBJ2-1	TRBV7-8	TRBD2	few	CASNPSGINEQFF	TGTGCCAGCAACCCGAGCGGGATCAATGAGCAGTTCTTC
TRBJ1-3	TRBV7-9	.	.	CASSLSGIGGNTIYF	TGTGCCAGCAGCTTATCGGGGATCGGTGGAAACACCATATATTTT
TRBJ2-3	TRBV4-3	TRBD2	.	CASSRIAGVTDTQYF	TGCGCCAGCAGCCGAATAGCGGGGGTCACAGATACGCAGTATTTT
TRBJ1-1	TRBV19	.	.	CASSINAGFNTEAFF	TGTGCCAGTAGTATAAACGCGGGATTCAACACTGAAGCTTTCTTT
TRBJ1-4	TRBV7-9	TRBD1	.	CASSLVFSQGASTNEKLFF	TGTGCCAGCAGCTTGGTATTTTCACAGGGGGCCTCAACTAATGAAAAACTGTTTTTT
TRBJ1-2	TRBV18	.	.	CASSPAGAGTGYGYTF	TGTGCCAGCTCACCGGCCGGGGCGGGGACGGGCTATGGCTACACCTTC
TRBJ1-1	TRBV3-1/TRBV3-2	.	.	CASSRRLGGQSEAFF	TGTGCCAGCAGCCGACGCTTGGGGGGGCAAAGCGAAGCTTTCTTT
TRBJ1-2	TRBV4-3	.	.	CASSQDRGEYYGYTF	TGCGCCAGCAGCCAAGACCGTGGAGAATATTATGGCTACACCTTC
TRBJ1-1	TRBV19	.	.	CASSIAVEAFF	TGTGCCAGTAGTATCGCCGTAGAGGCTTTCTTT
TRBJ2-7	TRBV5-1	.	.	CASSLAGSSYEQYF	TGCGCCAGCAGCTTGGCCGGGAGCTCCTACGAGCAGTACTTC
TRBJ2-3	TRBV4-1	.	.	CASSQASTDTQYF	TGCGCCAGCAGCCAAGCTTCTACAGATACGCAGTATTTT
TRBJ2-7	TRBV7-2	.	.	CASSLARKPYEQYF	TGTGCCAGCAGCTTAGCGCGCAAGCCCTACGAGCAGTACTTC
TRBJ1-2	TRBV28	.	few	CASSLGVRGSYGYTF	TGTGCCAGCAGTTTAGGGGTTCGGGGATCCTATGGCTACACCTTC
TRBJ2-7	TRBV9	.	.	CASSVGLFGEQYF	TGTGCCAGCAGCGTAGGACTTTTCGGCGAGCAGTACTTC
TRBJ2-5	TRBV9	.	.	CASSVDSQETQYF	TGTGCCAGCAGCGTTGACAGTCAAGAGACCCAGTACTTC
TRBJ2-5	TRBV5-8	TRBD1	.	CASSSGGQAAQETQYF	TGTGCCAGCAGCTCGGGTGGACAGGCGGCTCAAGAGACCCAGTACTTC
TRBJ1-5	TRBV27	.	once	CASSLYPGAYNQPQHF	TGTGCCAGCAGTTTATACCCTGGTGCGTACAATCAGCCCCAGCATTTT
TRBJ2-1	TRBV15	.	.	CATSRALEGTFPFF	TGTGCCACCAGCAGAGCCCTGGAGGGCACATTCCCGTTCTTC
TRBJ1-2	TRBV5-6	TRBD1	few	CASSLEDRRGYGYTF	TGTGCCAGCAGCTTGGAGGACAGGAGAGGCTATGGCTACACCTTC
TRBJ1-1	TRBV27	.	.	CASSLSRRTEAFF	TGTGCCAGCAGTTTGTCCCGCAGGACTGAAGCTTTCTTT
TRBJ1-1	TRBV4-3	.	once	CASSQDVRVRTFF	TGCGCCAGCAGCCAAGATGTCAGGGTCCGAACTTTCTTT
TRBJ1-1	TRBV3-1/TRBV3-2	TRBD1	once	CASGGQSNTEAFF	TGTGCCAGCGGGGGACAGTCGAACACTGAAGCTTTCTTT
TRBJ2-7	TRBV3-1/TRBV3-2	.	once	CASSQATVRYF	TGTGCCAGCAGCCAAGCCACGGTACGGTACTTC
TRBJ2-7	TRBV9	.	.	CASSVSPSEYEQYF	TGTGCCAGCAGCGTATCTCCTAGCGAATACGAGCAGTACTTC
TRBJ2-2	TRBV29-1	.	many	CSVEINPARTGELFF	TGCAGCGTTGAAATTAACCCGGCGCGGACCGGGGAGCTGTTTTTT
TRBJ2-1	TRBV5-4	.	.	CASSLQGSYNEQFF	TGTGCCAGCAGCTTACAGGGCTCCTACAATGAGCAGTTCTTC
TRBJ2-1	TRBV20-1	.	.	CSASPGGGNEQFF	TGCAGTGCTAGTCCCGGGGGAGGCAATGAGCAGTTCTTC
TRBJ2-3	TRBV5-1	.	.	CASSLTLLDTQYF	TGCGCCAGCAGCCTAACACTACTCGATACGCAGTATTTT
TRBJ1-5	TRBV18	.	.	CASSPEGRSNQPQHF	TGTGCCAGCTCACCAGAGGGCCGTAGCAATCAGCCCCAGCATTTT
TRBJ1-6	TRBV5-1	TRBD1	.	CASSLGGTGWNSPLHF	TGCGCCAGCAGCTTGGGGGGGACAGGGTGGAATTCACCCCTCCACTTT
TRBJ2-7	TRBV15	.	.	CATSGMEVPYEQYF	TGTGCCACCAGCGGGATGGAGGTACCCTACGAGCAGTACTTC
TRBJ2-5	TRBV6-4	TRBD2	few	CATHLAEETQYF	TGTGCCACCCATCTAGCGGAAGAGACCCAGTACTTC
TRBJ1-6	TRBV7-3	.	few	CASSLGQPNSPLHF	TGTGCCAGCAGCCTTGGACAACCAAATTCACCCCTCCACTTT
TRBJ2-7	TRBV3-1/TRBV3-2	.	.	CASRSRSSYEQYF	TGTGCCAGCCGGTCAAGGAGTTCCTACGAGCAGTACTTC
TRBJ2-2	TRBV19	.	.	CASSISRAAQELFF	TGTGCCAGTAGTATATCCAGGGCAGCCCAGGAGCTGTTTTTT
TRBJ2-2	TRBV4-3	TRBD2	many	CASSQGPSGEGTGELFF	TGCGCCAGCAGCCAAGGTCCTAGCGGGGAGGGCACCGGGGAGCTGTTTTTT
TRBJ1-6	TRBV14	TRBD1	few	CASRQLDRENSPLHF	TGTGCCAGCAGGCAATTGGACAGGGAGAATTCACCCCTCCACTTT
TRBJ2-6	TRBV18	TRBD2	few	CASSPPAGTGANVLTF	TGTGCCAGCTCACCTCCAGCGGGAACCGGGGCCAACGTCCTGACTTTC
TRBJ2-7	TRBV2	.	.	CASSVFYEQYF	TGTGCCAGCAGCGTGTTTTACGAGCAGTACTTC
TRBJ1-1	TRBV4-3	.	.	CASSQAGLLAEAFF	TGCGCCAGCAGCCAGGCGGGATTACTCGCTGAAGCTTTCTTT